One and the same sample provided the 30 T cell receptor beta chains below, sequenced in a study of blood T cell repertoires in COVID-19. Libraries were prepared by immunoSEQ multiplex PCR; TCRdb keeps only in-frame clonotypes and omits some of them. The repertoire holds 250,000 to 300,000 clones, with about nine tenths as singletons. The sequenced sample was peripheral blood. These receptor sequences come from a woman between 50 and 59 years old who had recovered from COVID-19.

This chain links TRBV19 with TRBJ1-2; maybe TRBD1 (5 bases). The germline gives CDR1 LNHDA, CDR2 SQIVND (reference sequence). The CDR3 has 15 residues. V shed 5 bases and J shed 7 bases, with 20 bases lying between them. CDR3 bases: TGTGCCAGTAGTCTCAGACCCACAGGCGTGGGTGGCTACACCTTC. Protein sequence: CASSLRPTGVGGYTF. The variable domain in full, with the rest retrieved from reference TRBV19 and TRBJ1-2, is DGGITQSPKYLFRKEGQNVTLSCEQNLNHDAMYWYRQDPGQGLRLIYYSQIVNDFQKGDIAEGYSVSREKKESFPLTVTSAQKNPTAFYLCASSLRPTGVGGYTFGSGTRLTVV.

The chain uses TRBV19 and TRBJ2-4, with 11 bases aligning to TRBD1. The V and J ends lost 6 bases and 0 bases, in that order; junction bases with no gene match: 4. This CDR3 has 16 residues. Germline V lookup: CDR1 LNHDA, CDR2 SQIVND (reference sequence). CDR3 DNA: TGTGCCAGTAGGGGACAGGGGGTTCGAGCCAAAAACATTCAGTACTTC. Amino acid sequence: CASRGQGVRAKNIQYF.

This rearrangement joins TRBV5-6 to TRBJ1-2; maybe TRBD1 (5 bases). The CDR3 covers 18 residues. Germline V gene lookup returns CDR1 SGHDT and CDR2 YYEEEE. V lost 1 base and J lost 8, with 27 bases in between. The CDR3 protein is CASSLTWPGSRVRQGYTF. In DNA, the CDR3 is TGTGCCAGCAGCTTGACCTGGCCCGGAAGCAGGGTCCGGCAAGGCTACACCTTC.

The genes are TRBV10-3 and TRBJ1-1, with a possible D match to TRBD1 (6 bases). This CDR3 has 14 amino acids. The germline V and J ends were trimmed by 5 bases and 3 bases, with 13 bases remaining between them. The germline V gene has CDR1 ENHRY and CDR2 SYGVKD. The CDR3 protein is CAISMDRRDTEAFF. CDR3 DNA sequence: TGTGCCATCAGTATGGACAGAAGAGACACTGAAGCTTTCTTT.

The chain employs TRBV7-2 and TRBJ2-5; D is unresolved. Germline V gene lookup returns CDR1 SGHTA and CDR2 FQGNSA. This CDR3 comprises 12 residues. V dropped 3 bases and J dropped 5 bases, with 7 bases sitting between them. The CDR3 sequence is CASSLFSETQYF. Written as DNA, the CDR3 is TGTGCCAGCAGCTTGTTCTCGGAGACCCAGTACTTC.

The gene calls are TRBV29-1 and TRBJ1-1, with D maybe TRBD1 (6 bases). The germline CDR1 and CDR2 sequences are SQVTM and ANQGSEA. V lost 1 base and J 8 bases, leaving 17 bases between the germline ends. The CDR3 spans 14 residues. The CDR3 bases are TGCAGCGTTGAAGGATTTACGGGGGGCTGGGAAGCTTTCTTT. It translates to CSVEGFTGGWEAFF.

The chain recombines TRBV7-9 with TRBJ1-1; D is ambiguous. CDR1 SEHNR and CDR2 FQNEAQ come from the germline V gene (reference sequence). Deletions cut 4 bases from V and 7 bases from J, with 10 bases between. The CDR3 consists of 12 residues. The CDR3 nucleotides read TGTGCCAGCAGCTACATGTCACGTGAAGCTTTCTTT. This encodes CASSYMSREAFF.

V and J are TRBV7-6 and TRBJ1-4; D is uncertain. Per germline, CDR1 SGHVS and CDR2 FNYEAQ. The CDR3 is 16 residues long. V gave up 0 bases and J gave up 2 bases, with 10 bases separating them. The CDR3 DNA follows: TGTGCCAGCAGCTTAGCGCGGAGGGCGACTAATGAAAAACTGTTTTTT. Residues: CASSLARRATNEKLFF.

V and J are TRBV7-6 and TRBJ1-1; D not certain. V dropped 5 bases and J dropped 5 bases, with 12 bases sitting between them. Germline CDR1 is SGHVS and CDR2 is FNYEAQ. CDR3 size: 13 residues. CDR3 loop: CASSQERGTEAFF. CDR3 DNA: TGTGCCAGCAGCCAAGAACGGGGAACTGAAGCTTTCTTT.

This chain uses TRBV28 with TRBJ1-1; no firm D call. The CDR3 has 16 amino acids. Germline V gene data show CDR1 as MDHEN and CDR2 as SYDVKM. V gave up 6 bases and J gave up 1 base, with 18 bases separating them. CDR3 DNA: TGTGCCAGCAGCCCCGAGCGTCGCATACCGAACACTGAAGCTTTCTTT. This translates into CASSPERRIPNTEAFF.

Only one count was recorded for this clone. The rearrangement joins TRBV19 to TRBJ2-7; D possibly corresponds to TRBD1 (5 bases). Trimming stripped 4 bases from V and 2 bases from J, with 15 bases between. The V gene's germline CDR1 is LNHDA and CDR2 SQIVND (reference sequence). There are 15 residues in the CDR3. This CDR3 is CASSRRTPRAYEQYF. The CDR3 region has the DNA TGTGCCAGTAGTAGACGGACACCAAGGGCCTACGAGCAGTACTTC.

V gene TRBV5-1 combines with J gene TRBJ2-5, with TRBD1 matching over 10 bases. From germline, CDR1 is SGHRS and CDR2 YFSETQ. The length of the CDR3 is 17 residues. V lost 5 bases to trimming and J lost 1 base; unmatched junction nucleotides: 11. DNA of the CDR3: TGCGCCAGCAGTCTACCCCTGACAGGGGGCTCCCAAGAGACCCAGTACTTC. Protein product: CASSLPLTGGSQETQYF.

In the case of this clone: Other DNA sequences in this specimen translate into the identical CDR3. The rearrangement joins TRBV7-8 to TRBJ1-1, with unresolved D. The germline V gene encodes CDR1 SGHVS and CDR2 FQNEAQ. The CDR3 consists of 14 residues. The V end lost 0 bases, the J end lost 1 base, and 6 bases lay between the germline ends. CDR3 amino acids: CASSLASGNTEAFF. CDR3 DNA sequence: TGTGCCAGCAGCTTAGCATCGGGGAACACTGAAGCTTTCTTT.

This rearrangement joins TRBV7-2 to TRBJ2-7; possible D gene TRBD1, 6 bases. V shed 5 bases and J shed 0 bases, with 17 bases lying between them. From germline, CDR1 is SGHTA and CDR2 FQGNSA. The CDR3 contains 16 residues. DNA for the CDR3: TGTGCCAGCAGCCGCCGTTTGGGACAAAGCTCCTACGAGCAGTACTTC. Protein: CASSRRLGQSSYEQYF.

V usage is TRBV5-6 and J usage is TRBJ2-3, with D perhaps matching TRBD2 (5 bases). Germline V gene sequence: CDR1 SGHDT, CDR2 YYEEEE. V lost 3 bases and J 2 bases, leaving 16 bases between the germline ends. The CDR3 spans 16 residues. The CDR3, as DNA: TGTGCCAGCAGCTCCGAGGGCACTGGATACACAGATACGCAGTATTTT. This gives the protein CASSSEGTGYTDTQYF.

The chain links TRBV20-1 to TRBJ1-2, with D uncertain. Trimming took off 2 bases at V and 8 bases at J, with 9 bases between the two ends. CDR1 is DFQATT, CDR2 SNEGSKA, per germline (reference sequence). The CDR3 sequence is 11 residues long. The CDR3 DNA follows: TGCAGTGCTAGATGGCCTTGGGGCTACACCTTC. Translated, it gives CSARWPWGYTF.

The J gene is TRBJ1-2, the V gene TRBV21-1; TRBD1 is the table's D call and was not checked against the DNA. TRBV21-1 counts as a pseudogene. The CDR3 spans 13 residues. CDR3 DNA: TGTGCCAGGTGGGGGGACAGGGAGGCAGGCTACACCTTC. Amino acid sequence: CARWGDREAGYTF.

The chain's CDR3 is CASSPLQGGQETQYF. As DNA, the CDR3 is TGTGCCAGCTCACCACTTCAGGGTGGGCAAGAGACCCAGTACTTC. The V and J genes are TRBV18 and TRBJ2-5, with D perhaps TRBD1 (5 bases). The germline gives CDR1 KGHSH, CDR2 LQKENI. CDR3 length equals 15 residues. V was trimmed by 1 base and J by 2 bases, leaving 11 bases between them.

This clone occurred once. The genes are TRBV5-1 and TRBJ2-3; D might be TRBD1 (6 bases). The CDR3 spans 15 residues. V lost 4 bases and J lost 1, with 13 bases in between. From germline, CDR1 is SGHRS and CDR2 YFSETQ. CDR3 protein: CASSRTGMGTDTQYF. The CDR3 DNA reads TGCGCCAGCAGCAGAACAGGGATGGGCACAGATACGCAGTATTTT.

This chain joins TRBV19 and TRBJ1-1, with TRBD1 matching over 8 bases. The V and J ends lost 6 bases and 4 bases, in that order; junction bases with no gene match: 4. CDR1 and CDR2 (germline): LNHDA, SQIVND (reference sequence). The CDR3 sequence is 13 residues long. CDR3 region: CASRWGQATEAFF. The CDR3 nucleotides read TGTGCCAGTAGGTGGGGACAGGCCACTGAAGCTTTCTTT.

The chain recombines TRBV19 with TRBJ2-7; possible D gene TRBD2, 5 bases. The CDR3 is made up of 14 amino acids. Germline V lookup: CDR1 LNHDA, CDR2 SQIVND (reference sequence). The V end lost 5 bases, the J end lost 2 bases, and 13 bases lay between the germline ends. CDR3 sequence reads: CASSVSGLPYEQYF. The CDR3 coding sequence is TGTGCCAGTAGTGTATCCGGACTTCCCTACGAGCAGTACTTC.

The table lists this clone with a count of one. The chain recombines TRBV7-2 with TRBJ1-1, with D maybe TRBD1 (6 bases). CDR1 SGHTA and CDR2 FQGNSA come from the germline V gene. The CDR3 contains 16 residues. Trimming cost V 7 bases and J 0 bases, with 18 bases left between them. CDR3 sequence reads: CASTQPTDRLNTEAFF. The DNA of the CDR3 is TGTGCCAGCACCCAACCGACGGACAGACTGAACACTGAAGCTTTCTTT.

The chain is built from TRBV5-4 and TRBJ1-2; 7 bases map to TRBD1. With 6 bases clipped from V and 6 bases from J, the junction kept 20 bases outside the gene matches. In germline, CDR1 is SGHNT, CDR2 YYREEE (reference sequence). The CDR3 is made up of 17 amino acids. The CDR3 DNA is TGTGCCAGCAAGTTTCCTGGCGGGACAGAAACACGGGATGGCTACACCTTC. It specifies CASKFPGGTETRDGYTF.

The rearrangement joins TRBV19 to TRBJ1-1; the D is unclear. Between the trimmed V and J ends, which lost 4 bases and 3 bases, there was a span of 12 bases. This CDR3 comprises 14 residues. Germline loops: CDR1 LNHDA, CDR2 SQIVND (reference sequence). The CDR3 loop is CASSNSREDTEAFF. In DNA form, the CDR3 reads TGTGCCAGTAGTAACTCGAGGGAGGACACTGAAGCTTTCTTT.

The CDR3 sequence: CASSYSSGGARPQHF. The CDR3 DNA reads TGTGCCAGCAGTTACTCTTCGGGGGGGGCCAGGCCCCAGCATTTT. This chain connects TRBV6-6 to TRBJ1-5, with D possibly matching TRBD1 (6 bases). This CDR3 has 15 residues. Germline V gives CDR1 MNHNY, CDR2 SVGAGI (reference sequence). V dropped 0 bases and J dropped 9 bases, with 15 bases sitting between them.

The gene calls are TRBV9 and TRBJ1-6; D remains unclear. CDR3 length: 18 residues. The germline V gene has CDR1 SGDLS and CDR2 YYNGEE. Trimming stripped 2 bases from V and 0 bases from J, with 15 bases between. The CDR3 DNA is TGTGCCAGCAGCGTCGATACACCATCCAGCTCCTATAATTCACCCCTCCACTTT. Its translation is CASSVDTPSSSYNSPLHF.

This clone was counted at least ten times. This chain connects TRBV20-1 to TRBJ2-7; D perhaps matches TRBD1 (6 bases). Trimming cost V 6 bases and J 5 bases, with 14 bases left between them. This CDR3 has 12 residues. Germline V lookup: CDR1 DFQATT, CDR2 SNEGSKA (reference sequence). Written as DNA, the CDR3 is TGCAGTGCCAGTGGACAGTTCCACGAGCAGTACTTC. Translating it yields CSASGQFHEQYF.

The V and J genes are TRBV5-4 and TRBJ2-2; 12 bases match TRBD2. CDR1 and CDR2 from the germline V gene are SGHNT and YYREEE (reference sequence). V was clipped by 0 bases and J by 7 bases; unmatched bases: 4. There are 16 residues in the CDR3. Written as DNA, the CDR3 is TGTGCCAGCAGCTTGGGGGGACTAGCGGGCGGCGGGGAGCTGTTTTTT. It translates to CASSLGGLAGGGELFF.

The rearrangement uses TRBV5-1 and TRBJ2-1, with 12 bases identical to TRBD2. Germline CDR1 and CDR2: SGHRS and YFSETQ. With V trimmed by 4 bases and J by 5 bases, 10 bases remained unmatched. This CDR3 contains 17 residues. The CDR3 loop is CASSSGLAGKRNNEQFF. The CDR3 nucleotides are TGCGCCAGCAGCAGCGGACTAGCGGGAAAGCGAAACAATGAGCAGTTCTTC. The full variable domain, its missing parts supplied by reference TRBV5-1 and TRBJ2-1, is KAGVTQTPRYLIKTRGQQVTLSCSPISGHRSVSWYQQTPGQGLQFLFEYFSETQRNKGNFPGRFSGRQFSNSRSEMNVSTLELGDSALYLCASSSGLAGKRNNEQFFGPGTRLTVL.

The table lists this clone with a count of one. The chain combines TRBV11-2 with TRBJ2-1; TRBD2 matches 9 bases. Per germline, CDR1 SGHAT and CDR2 FQNNGV. V trimming: 1 base; J trimming: 7 bases; junction bases outside the gene matches: 17. This CDR3 has 19 amino acids. The CDR3 DNA is TGTGCCAGCAGCTTAGGCTCCTTCTGGCGGGAGGGCCAAAGGAATGAGCAGTTCTTC. It yields the protein CASSLGSFWREGQRNEQFF.